This T cell receptor (beta chain) was profiled in a study of T cells in Graves' hyperthyroidism and ophthalmopathy. Findings and limits, study-wide: Ophthalmopathy was predicted by the model a median of roughly 6.6 months ahead of onset. Blood also held most thyroid clonotypes expanded beyond 0.001.

Patients aged 18 to 65 had newly diagnosed hyperthyroidism that had lasted under 2 months. Using RNA transcripts as the source, TCR beta CDR3 regions were amplified. HTBI primers were the set used in a first-round RT-PCR of the TCR CDR3. TCRdb re-called the multiplex PCR reads with MiXCR, one entry per CDR3 protein. The profile shows 150,000 or so distinct CDR3 sequences, roughly a fifth of them singletons. This clonotype appeared many times. The antigen is not known. The V gene's germline CDR1 is MDHEN and CDR2 SYDVKM. The V and J ends lost 3 bases and 7 bases, in that order; junction bases with no gene match: 9. This CDR3 region has 15 residues.

Sequencing input: blood. The clonotype was recovered from a woman in her 50s with Graves' hyperthyroidism that later progressed to Graves' ophthalmopathy. V gene TRBV28 combines with J gene TRBJ2-3; 8 nucleotides agree with TRBD2. Here the CDR3 reads CASSLDSGIRNTQYF. CDR3 DNA sequence: TGTGCCAGCAGTTTGGATAGCGGGATACGAAATACGCAGTATTTT.